The rows below give T cell receptor beta chains drawn from one sample of a study of T cell responses to AZD1222 COVID-19 vaccine. The table came from immunoSEQ multiplex PCR; TCRdb's copy has only in-frame clones and leaves some out. This table has about 140,000 clones, 85% to 95% appearing once. The material was peripheral blood, obtained after recovery from COVID-19. The receptors come from an adult who had recovered from COVID-19. Each CDR3 is given with its conserved first and last residue. D genes are given only for firm matches. The listing skips clone size in some rows; elsewhere it reads once, few, many or a size class.

V	size	J	D	CDR3	DNA
TRBV5-6	-	TRBJ2-3	TRBD2	CASSAKGRVTDTQYF	TGTGCCAGCAGCGCCAAGGGGAGGGTCACAGATACGCAGTATTTT
TRBV3-1/TRBV3-2	-	TRBJ2-7	-	CASSQDGVRGQYF	TGTGCCAGCAGCCAGGACGGTGTACGGGGGCAGTACTTC
TRBV9	-	TRBJ2-7	TRBD2	CASAQGGRNEQYF	TGTGCCAGCGCCCAGGGAGGGAGAAACGAGCAGTACTTC
TRBV4-1	-	TRBJ2-7	TRBD2	CASSPRGASGSYEQYF	TGCGCCAGCAGCCCCCGGGGGGCTAGCGGGAGTTACGAGCAGTACTTC
TRBV19	once	TRBJ2-1	TRBD2	CASRGALAGALDEQFF	TGTGCCAGTAGGGGGGCCCTAGCGGGAGCTCTGGATGAGCAGTTCTTC
TRBV24-1	-	TRBJ1-5	-	CATSHFSNQPQHF	TGTGCCACCAGTCACTTTAGCAATCAGCCCCAGCATTTT
TRBV27	-	TRBJ2-3	-	CASTPRGATVDTDTQYF	TGTGCCAGCACCCCCCGCGGGGCGACCGTCGACACAGATACGCAGTATTTT
TRBV28	-	TRBJ1-2	-	CASSTSSIRGGNKGGYTF	TGTGCCAGCAGTACGAGTTCGATCAGGGGAGGGAATAAAGGTGGCTACACCTTC
TRBV3-1/TRBV3-2	-	TRBJ1-2	-	CASSHSGGRSLYYTF	TGTGCCAGCAGCCATTCAGGAGGACGGAGCTTGTACTACACCTTC
TRBV3-1/TRBV3-2	-	TRBJ2-4	-	CASSPRLLLAKNIQYF	TGTGCCAGCAGCCCCCGCCTCCTGCTAGCCAAAAACATTCAGTACTTC
TRBV19	-	TRBJ2-7	-	CASSYGAVSYEQYF	TGTGCCAGTAGTTACGGGGCTGTTAGCTACGAGCAGTACTTC
TRBV4-1	-	TRBJ2-5	TRBD2	CASSRVAGGRRQETQYF	TGCGCCAGCAGCCGGGTAGCGGGAGGGAGGAGGCAAGAGACCCAGTACTTC
TRBV18	-	TRBJ1-3	-	CASSPNQGSGVSGNTIYF	TGTGCCAGCTCACCTAACCAAGGGAGCGGGGTCTCTGGAAACACCATATATTTT
TRBV27	-	TRBJ2-1	-	CASSPQGGYNEQFF	TGTGCCAGCAGTCCCCAGGGGGGATACAATGAGCAGTTCTTC
TRBV7-9	-	TRBJ1-4	-	CASSLIGGRAKLFF	TGTGCCAGCAGCTTAATCGGGGGGCGCGCAAAACTGTTTTTT
TRBV2	-	TRBJ1-5	TRBD1	CASSETRTGINQPQHF	TGTGCCAGCAGTGAAACCCGGACAGGGATCAATCAGCCCCAGCATTTT
TRBV10-3	-	TRBJ1-3	-	CAISESRGQGNTIYF	TGTGCCATCAGTGAGTCGAGAGGCCAGGGAAACACCATATATTTT
TRBV5-6	-	TRBJ1-6	TRBD1	CASSFTDRDNSPLHF	TGTGCCAGCAGCTTTACGGACAGGGATAATTCACCCCTCCACTTT
TRBV5-1	-	TRBJ1-1	-	CASSLSRPTEAFF	TGCGCCAGCAGCTTGAGCCGGCCGACTGAAGCTTTCTTT
TRBV5-1	-	TRBJ1-1	TRBD1	CASSGLTGGITEAFF	TGCGCCAGCAGCGGGCTGACAGGGGGTATCACTGAAGCTTTCTTT
TRBV27	-	TRBJ2-3	-	CASSLNLFERTDTQYF	TGTGCCAGCAGTTTGAACCTCTTTGAGCGCACAGATACGCAGTATTTT
TRBV5-1	-	TRBJ1-1	-	CASSLDGQSEAFF	TGCGCCAGCAGCTTGGACGGTCAGTCTGAAGCTTTCTTT
TRBV28	-	TRBJ2-7	-	CASRPTGWAYEQYF	TGTGCCAGCAGACCGACAGGTTGGGCCTACGAGCAGTACTTC
TRBV28	-	TRBJ1-5	-	CASRTSGDQPQHF	TGTGCCAGCCGTACTTCAGGGGATCAGCCCCAGCATTTT
TRBV5-4	-	TRBJ2-2	-	CASSLPGADTGELFF	TGTGCCAGCAGCTTACCGGGGGCGGACACCGGGGAGCTGTTTTTT
TRBV13	-	TRBJ2-5	TRBD2	CASSNEGTSGSGETQYF	TGTGCCAGCAGTAACGAAGGGACTAGCGGGAGTGGCGAGACCCAGTACTTC
TRBV7-9	-	TRBJ1-1	-	CASSLETPNTEAFF	TGTGCCAGCAGCTTAGAAACCCCGAACACTGAAGCTTTCTTT
TRBV30	few	TRBJ2-7	-	CACRGSYEQYF	TGTGCCTGCCGCGGATCCTACGAGCAGTACTTC
TRBV28	-	TRBJ2-7	TRBD1	CASSLVGTGRYEQYF	TGTGCCAGCAGTTTAGTCGGGACAGGTCGGTACGAGCAGTACTTC